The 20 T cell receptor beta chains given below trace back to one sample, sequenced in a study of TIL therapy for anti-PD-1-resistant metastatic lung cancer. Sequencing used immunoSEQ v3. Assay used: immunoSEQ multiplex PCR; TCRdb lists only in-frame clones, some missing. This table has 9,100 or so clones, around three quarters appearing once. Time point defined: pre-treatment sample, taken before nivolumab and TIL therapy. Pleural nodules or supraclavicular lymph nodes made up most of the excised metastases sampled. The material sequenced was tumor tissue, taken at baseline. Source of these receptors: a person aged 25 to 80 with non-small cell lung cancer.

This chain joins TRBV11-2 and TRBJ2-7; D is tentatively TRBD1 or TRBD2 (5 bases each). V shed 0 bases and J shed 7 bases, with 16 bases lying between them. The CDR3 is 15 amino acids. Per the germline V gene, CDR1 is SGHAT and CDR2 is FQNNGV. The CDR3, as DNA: TGTGCCAGCAGCTTAGACCCAGGCCCGTGGGGGGAGCAGTACTTC. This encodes CASSLDPGPWGEQYF.

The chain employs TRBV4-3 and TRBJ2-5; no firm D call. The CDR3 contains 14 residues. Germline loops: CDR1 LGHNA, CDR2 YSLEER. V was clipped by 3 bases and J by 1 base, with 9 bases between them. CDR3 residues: CASSHTFSQETQYF. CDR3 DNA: TGCGCCAGCAGCCATACCTTTTCCCAAGAGACCCAGTACTTC.

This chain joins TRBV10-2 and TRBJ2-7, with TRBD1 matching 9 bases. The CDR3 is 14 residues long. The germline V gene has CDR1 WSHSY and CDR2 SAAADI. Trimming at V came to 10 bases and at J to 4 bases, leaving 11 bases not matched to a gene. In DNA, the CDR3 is TGCGCCACCTCGGGACAGGGTGGTTTTTACGAGCAGTACTTC. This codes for CATSGQGGFYEQYF.

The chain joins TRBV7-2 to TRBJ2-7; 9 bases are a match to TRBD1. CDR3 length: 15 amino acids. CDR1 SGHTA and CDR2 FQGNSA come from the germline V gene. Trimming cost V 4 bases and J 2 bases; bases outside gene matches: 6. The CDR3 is CASSSYRGPTYEQYF. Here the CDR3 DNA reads TGTGCCAGCAGCTCCTACAGGGGGCCCACCTACGAGCAGTACTTC.

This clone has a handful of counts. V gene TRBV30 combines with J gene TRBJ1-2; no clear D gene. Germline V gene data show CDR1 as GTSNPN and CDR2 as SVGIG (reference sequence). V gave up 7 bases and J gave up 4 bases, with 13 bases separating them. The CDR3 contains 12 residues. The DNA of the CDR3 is TGTGCCTCGTACAGCTTCCTCTATGGCTACACCTTC. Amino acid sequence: CASYSFLYGYTF.

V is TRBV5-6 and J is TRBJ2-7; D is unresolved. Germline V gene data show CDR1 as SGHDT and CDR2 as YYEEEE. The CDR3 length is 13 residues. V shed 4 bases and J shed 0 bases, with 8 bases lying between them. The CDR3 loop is CASSPESSYEQYF. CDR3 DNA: TGTGCCAGCAGCCCCGAAAGCTCCTACGAGCAGTACTTC.

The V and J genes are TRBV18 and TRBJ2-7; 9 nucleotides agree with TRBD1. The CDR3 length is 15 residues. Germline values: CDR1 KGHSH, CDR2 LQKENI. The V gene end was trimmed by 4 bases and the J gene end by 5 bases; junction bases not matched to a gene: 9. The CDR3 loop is CASSLQTGQGNEQYF. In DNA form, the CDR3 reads TGTGCCAGCTCACTGCAGACGGGACAGGGTAACGAGCAGTACTTC.

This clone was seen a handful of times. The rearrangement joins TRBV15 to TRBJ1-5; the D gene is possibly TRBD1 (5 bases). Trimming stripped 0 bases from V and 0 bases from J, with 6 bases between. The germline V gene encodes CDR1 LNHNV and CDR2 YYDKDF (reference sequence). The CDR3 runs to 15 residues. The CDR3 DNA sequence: TGTGCCACCAGCAGAGATGGGGGTAGCAATCAGCCCCAGCATTTT. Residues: CATSRDGGSNQPQHF.

The CDR3 DNA reads as TGTGCCAGCACTCTGACTAGCGTATCCTACGAGCAGTACTTC. It encodes CASTLTSVSYEQYF. The gene calls are TRBV6-6 and TRBJ2-7; 8 bases map to TRBD2. Trimming cost V 7 bases and J 1 base; bases outside gene matches: 6. Germline lookup yields CDR1 MNHNY and CDR2 SVGAGI (reference sequence). CDR3 length equals 14 residues.

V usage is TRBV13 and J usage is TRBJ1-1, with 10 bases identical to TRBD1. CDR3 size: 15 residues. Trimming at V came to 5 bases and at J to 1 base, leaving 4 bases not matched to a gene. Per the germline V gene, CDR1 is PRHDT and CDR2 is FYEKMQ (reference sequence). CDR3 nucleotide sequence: TGTGCCAGCAGCCTCCGACAGGGGGCGAACACTGAAGCTTTCTTT. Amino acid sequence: CASSLRQGANTEAFF.

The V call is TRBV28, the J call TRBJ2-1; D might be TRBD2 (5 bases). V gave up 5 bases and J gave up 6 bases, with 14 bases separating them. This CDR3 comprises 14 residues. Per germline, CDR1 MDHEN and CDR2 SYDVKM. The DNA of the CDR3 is TGTGCCAGCAGTCCCCCCGTGGGAGTCAATGAGCAGTTCTTC. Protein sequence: CASSPPVGVNEQFF. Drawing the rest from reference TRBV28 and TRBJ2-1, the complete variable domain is DVKVTQSSRYLVKRTGEKVFLECVQDMDHENMFWYRQDPGLGLRLIYFSYDVKMKEKGDIPEGYSVSREKKERFSLILESASTNQTSMYLCASSPPVGVNEQFFGPGTRLTVL.

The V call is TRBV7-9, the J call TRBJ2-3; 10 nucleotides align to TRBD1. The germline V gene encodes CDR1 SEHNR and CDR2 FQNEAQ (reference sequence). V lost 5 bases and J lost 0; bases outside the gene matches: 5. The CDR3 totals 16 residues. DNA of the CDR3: TGTGCCAGCAGCCCAGACAGGGGGCCAAGCACAGATACGCAGTATTTT. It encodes CASSPDRGPSTDTQYF. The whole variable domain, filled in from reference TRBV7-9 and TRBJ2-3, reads DTGVSQNPRHKITKRGQNVTFRCDPISEHNRLYWYRQTLGQGPEFLTYFQNEAQLEKSRLLSDRFSAERPKGSFSTLEIQRTEQGDSAMYLCASSPDRGPSTDTQYFGPGTRLTVL.

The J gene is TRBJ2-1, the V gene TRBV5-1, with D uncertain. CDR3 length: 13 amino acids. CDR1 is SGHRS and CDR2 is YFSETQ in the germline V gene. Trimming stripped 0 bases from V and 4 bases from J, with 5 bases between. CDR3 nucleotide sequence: TGCGCCAGCAGCTTGGCTAGTTACAATGAGCAGTTCTTC. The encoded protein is CASSLASYNEQFF.

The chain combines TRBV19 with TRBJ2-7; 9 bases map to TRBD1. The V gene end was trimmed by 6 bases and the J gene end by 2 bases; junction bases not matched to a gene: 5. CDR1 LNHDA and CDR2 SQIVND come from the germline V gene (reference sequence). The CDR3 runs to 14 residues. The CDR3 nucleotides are TGTGCCAGTAGATCCGGACAGGGGCCCTACGAGCAGTACTTC. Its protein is CASRSGQGPYEQYF.

Here the CDR3 DNA reads TGCAGCTTGACTAGCGGAGAACTCACAGATACGCAGTATTTT. This translates into CSLTSGELTDTQYF. The chain recombines TRBV29-1 with TRBJ2-3, with TRBD2 identical over 9 bases. This CDR3 has 14 amino acids. V was clipped by 8 bases and J by 2 bases; unmatched bases: 8. Per the germline V gene, CDR1 is SQVTM and CDR2 is ANQGSEA.

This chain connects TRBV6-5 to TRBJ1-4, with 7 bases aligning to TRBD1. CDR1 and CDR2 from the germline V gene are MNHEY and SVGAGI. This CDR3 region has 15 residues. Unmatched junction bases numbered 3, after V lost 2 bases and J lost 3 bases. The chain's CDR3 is CASSYTTGANEKLFF. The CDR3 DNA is TGTGCCAGCAGTTACACAACAGGGGCTAATGAAAAACTGTTTTTT.

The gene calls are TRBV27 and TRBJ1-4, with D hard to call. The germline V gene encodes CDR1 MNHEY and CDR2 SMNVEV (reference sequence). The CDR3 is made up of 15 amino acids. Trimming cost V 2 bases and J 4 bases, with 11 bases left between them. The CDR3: CASSLSAVVNEKLFF. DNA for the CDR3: TGTGCCAGCAGTTTAAGTGCAGTAGTTAATGAAAAACTGTTTTTT.

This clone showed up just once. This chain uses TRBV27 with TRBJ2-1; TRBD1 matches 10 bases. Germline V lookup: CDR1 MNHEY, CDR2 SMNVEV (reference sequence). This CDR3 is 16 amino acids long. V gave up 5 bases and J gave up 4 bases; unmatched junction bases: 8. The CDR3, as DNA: TGTGCCAGCAGTCCGTGGACAGGGGGTTTTTACAATGAGCAGTTCTTC. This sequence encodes CASSPWTGGFYNEQFF.

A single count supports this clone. For the CDR3, the DNA is TGTGCCAGCTCACCACAGGGGGCCCAAGATTCACCCCTCCACTTT. Translating gives CASSPQGAQDSPLHF. This chain links TRBV18 with TRBJ1-6, with TRBD1 matching 7 bases. Losses at the gene ends were 1 base for V and 8 bases for J; bases not matched to a gene: 5. This CDR3 contains 15 residues. The germline gives CDR1 KGHSH, CDR2 LQKENI.

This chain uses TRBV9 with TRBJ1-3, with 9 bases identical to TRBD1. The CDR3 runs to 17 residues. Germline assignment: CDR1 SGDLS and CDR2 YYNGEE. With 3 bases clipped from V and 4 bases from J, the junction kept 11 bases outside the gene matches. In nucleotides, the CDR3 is TGTGCCAGCAGCGCAAACCCCCGGACAGGGGAAGGAAACACCATATATTTT. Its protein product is CASSANPRTGEGNTIYF. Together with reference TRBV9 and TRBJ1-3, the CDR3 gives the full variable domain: DSGVTQTPKHLITATGQRVTLRCSPRSGDLSVYWYQQSLDQGLQFLIQYYNGEERAKGNILERFSAQQFPDLHSELNLSSLELGDSALYFCASSANPRTGEGNTIYFGEGSWLTVV.